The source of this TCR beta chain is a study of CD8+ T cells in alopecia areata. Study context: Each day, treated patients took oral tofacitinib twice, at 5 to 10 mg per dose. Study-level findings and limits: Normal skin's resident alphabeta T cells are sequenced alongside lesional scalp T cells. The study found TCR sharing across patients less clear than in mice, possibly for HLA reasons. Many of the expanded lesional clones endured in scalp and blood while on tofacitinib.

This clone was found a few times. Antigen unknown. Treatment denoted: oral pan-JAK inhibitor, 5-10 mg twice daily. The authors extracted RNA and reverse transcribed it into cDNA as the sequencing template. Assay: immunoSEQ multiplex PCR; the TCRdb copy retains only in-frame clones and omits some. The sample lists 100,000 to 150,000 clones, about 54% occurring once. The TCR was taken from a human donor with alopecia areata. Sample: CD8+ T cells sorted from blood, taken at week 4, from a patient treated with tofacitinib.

CDR3 sequence reads: CAWMGDGPQHF. DNA of the CDR3: TGTGCCTGGATGGGGGATGGACCCCAGCATTTT. This chain uses TRBV30 with TRBJ1-5, with D possibly matching TRBD1 (5 bases). In germline, CDR1 is GTSNPN, CDR2 SVGIG (reference sequence). V lost 4 bases and J 10 bases, leaving 11 bases between the germline ends. The CDR3 loop spans 11 amino acids.